One sample yielded the 12 T cell receptor beta chains listed below, sequenced in a study of CD8 T cells in ankylosing spondylitis. TCRdb reprocessed the 5' RACE reads with MiXCR, giving one entry per CDR3 protein. The sample consists of 200,000 to 250,000 distinct CDR3 sequences, approximately 11% of them appearing once. The source material was blood, either unsorted or a sorted T cell fraction (not recorded which). Receptor source: a male donor with ankylosing spondylitis or in good health (not recorded which).

This clonotype was found many times. The chain recombines TRBV6-1 with TRBJ1-3; no clear D. V was cut by 7 bases and J by 4 bases, with 14 bases left in between. This CDR3 region has 14 residues. The germline V gene encodes CDR1 MNHNS and CDR2 SASEGT. CDR3 protein: CASMLLGTGNTIYF. DNA for the CDR3: TGTGCCAGCATGCTTCTGGGTACGGGAAACACCATATATTTT.

At least ten counts were recorded for this clonotype. J is TRBJ2-3 and V is TRBV6-4; 9 nucleotides match TRBD1. The CDR3 totals 14 residues. After removal of 5 bases from V and 5 bases from J, the junction contained 5 bases not matched to a gene. The germline CDR1 and CDR2 sequences are MRHNA and SNTAGT. CDR3 coding DNA: TGTGCCAGCAGTTCGACAGGGGGTATAGATACGCAGTATTTT. This sequence encodes CASSSTGGIDTQYF.

This chain connects TRBV10-3 to TRBJ2-1; D perhaps matches TRBD2 (6 bases). CDR3 length equals 15 residues. Germline-derived CDR1 and CDR2 are ENHRY and SYGVKD. The germline V and J ends were trimmed by 6 bases and 2 bases, with 14 bases remaining between them. CDR3 region: CAIRNGGSPYNEQFF. CDR3 coding DNA: TGTGCCATCAGAAACGGGGGAAGCCCCTACAATGAGCAGTTCTTC.

In this sample, this clonotype turned up many times. This rearrangement joins TRBV20-1 to TRBJ2-4; 7 bases are a match to TRBD2. Germline V CDR1 and CDR2: DFQATT, SNEGSKA (reference sequence). V dropped 1 base and J dropped 1; count of bases not matched to a gene: 1. This CDR3 comprises 14 residues. CDR3 nucleotides: TGCAGTGCTAGAGGGGAGGGCGCCAAAAACATTCAGTACTTC. Encoded protein: CSARGEGAKNIQYF.

At least ten counts were recorded for this clonotype. This CDR3 reads CASSYTGGNTEAFF. CDR3 DNA sequence: TGTGCCAGCAGTTATACAGGGGGTAACACTGAAGCTTTCTTT. This chain uses TRBV6-5 with TRBJ1-1; 8 bases align to TRBD1. The CDR3 is 14 amino acids. V was pared by 3 bases and J by 2 bases, with 2 bases of the junction left unmatched. Germline V gives CDR1 MNHEY, CDR2 SVGAGI.

This clonotype was found many times. The gene calls are TRBV5-1 and TRBJ1-1; D gene ambiguous. The germline V gene encodes CDR1 SGHRS and CDR2 YFSETQ. The V and J ends lost 4 bases and 4 bases respectively, with 11 bases between them. There are 13 residues in the CDR3. CDR3 sequence: CASSARSSTEAFF. Here the CDR3 DNA reads TGCGCCAGCAGCGCTCGGAGTTCCACTGAAGCTTTCTTT.

This clonotype was observed many times. V and J are TRBV4-1 and TRBJ2-7; 9 bases are shared with TRBD2. The CDR3 runs 16 residues. V was clipped by 3 bases and J by 4 bases; unmatched bases: 10. Germline loops: CDR1 MGHRA, CDR2 YSYEKL. CDR3 protein: CASSQNPGLAVYEQYF. In DNA, the CDR3 is TGCGCCAGCAGCCAGAATCCGGGACTAGCTGTGTACGAGCAGTACTTC.

V is TRBV15 and J is TRBJ1-1; weak D call: TRBD1 (5 bases). The germline CDR1 and CDR2 sequences are LNHNV and YYDKDF (reference sequence). This CDR3 is built from 15 residues. Trimming took off 0 bases at V and 1 base at J, with 9 bases between the two ends. In nucleotides, the CDR3 is TGTGCCACCAGCAGAGACCGGGACCAGAACACTGAAGCTTTCTTT. This gives the protein CATSRDRDQNTEAFF.

The chain is built from TRBV20-1 and TRBJ1-1, with D uncertain. CDR1 and CDR2 from the germline V gene are DFQATT and SNEGSKA (reference sequence). V shed 7 bases and J shed 0 bases, with 18 bases lying between them. CDR3 length equals 15 residues. The CDR3 region is CSVARLAELNTEAFF. CDR3 DNA sequence: TGCAGTGTTGCCCGTTTGGCAGAACTGAACACTGAAGCTTTCTTT.

This clonotype has more than one count but fewer than ten. The chain carries TRBV5-1 and TRBJ1-2; TRBD1 matches 8 bases. Germline loops: CDR1 SGHRS, CDR2 YFSETQ. The junction had 7 bases not matched to a gene; V was cut back by 4 bases and J by 2 bases. CDR3 length: 15 residues. Here the CDR3 DNA reads TGCGCCAGCAGCCCCGGACAGGGAGGGAACTATGGCTACACCTTC. Translated, it gives CASSPGQGGNYGYTF.

This clonotype showed up many times. The chain carries TRBV5-1 and TRBJ2-1; no firm D call. The CDR3 consists of 14 residues. Per germline, CDR1 SGHRS and CDR2 YFSETQ. Deletions cut 4 bases from V and 0 bases from J, with 8 bases between. The CDR3: CASSADLSYNEQFF. The DNA of the CDR3 is TGCGCCAGCAGCGCGGACCTCTCCTACAATGAGCAGTTCTTC.

This clonotype was observed at least ten times. The rearrangement links TRBV9 to TRBJ2-1; no definite D call. Germline values: CDR1 SGDLS, CDR2 YYNGEE. The CDR3 consists of 13 residues. Trimming took off 1 base at V and 12 bases at J, with 14 bases between the two ends. The CDR3 bases are TGTGCCAGCAGCGTATACGGCTTAGATGCGCAGTTCTTC. Translated: CASSVYGLDAQFF.